These 28 T cell receptor beta chains originate from one sample sequenced in a study of T cell repertoires in cytomegalovirus infection. TCRdb called the reads again in MiXCR, with one record for every CDR3 protein. The sample includes some 700,000 distinct CDR3 sequences, under 40% seen only once; the top ten take around 3%. Material: PBMCs. These receptors all come from a human donor in good health (CMV status not recorded). Some clones in this sample may be carry-over from other donors' samples.

This clonotype was recorded a few times. The V gene is TRBV7-6, the J gene TRBJ2-1; no clear D gene. In germline, CDR1 is SGHVS, CDR2 FNYEAQ. V was clipped by 1 base and J by 4 bases, with 8 bases between them. The CDR3 has 14 residues. The CDR3 region is CASSLESEYNEQFF. The DNA of the CDR3 is TGTGCCAGCAGCTTAGAGTCCGAGTACAATGAGCAGTTCTTC.

The chain employs TRBV28 and TRBJ2-1; D is uncertain. Germline CDR1 is MDHEN and CDR2 is SYDVKM. The CDR3 spans 15 residues. V was clipped by 4 bases and J by 0 bases, with 10 bases between them. The CDR3 sequence: CASSSIQSSYNEQFF. Here the CDR3 DNA reads TGTGCCAGCAGTTCAATTCAGAGCTCCTACAATGAGCAGTTCTTC.

There are a few counts of this clonotype. The chain links TRBV19 to TRBJ1-5; unclear D gene. Trimming cost V 5 bases and J 3 bases, with 17 bases left between them. Germline CDR1 reads LNHDA; CDR2 reads SQIVND (reference sequence). The CDR3 runs 16 residues. This CDR3 is CASSPLGQLYNQPQHF. CDR3 sequence (DNA): TGTGCCAGTAGTCCCCTCGGGCAATTATACAATCAGCCCCAGCATTTT.

This clonotype has just a few counts. The V gene is TRBV27, the J gene TRBJ1-5; weak D call: TRBD1 (6 bases). CDR3 length: 16 residues. The V end lost 1 base, the J end lost 0 bases, and 10 bases lay between the germline ends. CDR1 and CDR2 from the germline V gene are MNHEY and SMNVEV (reference sequence). DNA for the CDR3: TGTGCCAGCAGTTTATATGGACAGTTTAGCAATCAGCCCCAGCATTTT. Translation: CASSLYGQFSNQPQHF.

The sample holds a few counts of this clonotype. V gene TRBV2 combines with J gene TRBJ2-1; 12 positions match TRBD1. The ends lost 6 bases at V and 8 bases at J; junction bases unmatched: 8. The CDR3 covers 15 residues. The germline CDR1 and CDR2 sequences are SNHLY and FYNNEI. CDR3 in DNA: TGTGCCAGCAGGGATTCCGGGACAGGGGGCCATGAGCAGTTCTTC. Translating it yields CASRDSGTGGHEQFF.

This clonotype was detected a few times. The V call is TRBV7-6, the J call TRBJ2-1, with D maybe TRBD2 (6 bases). The V and J ends lost 5 bases and 0 bases respectively, with 20 bases between them. In germline, CDR1 is SGHVS, CDR2 FNYEAQ. This CDR3 is 18 amino acids long. The CDR3 DNA follows: TGTGCCAGCAGCATAGAGGCCAGCGGGCCTAGCTCCTACAATGAGCAGTTCTTC. This sequence encodes CASSIEASGPSSYNEQFF.

The rearrangement uses TRBV20-1 and TRBJ1-2; TRBD1 matches at 7 bases. Germline V lookup: CDR1 DFQATT, CDR2 SNEGSKA (reference sequence). This CDR3 comprises 17 residues. The V segment lost 5 bases and the J segment 7 bases; nucleotides outside the gene matches: 22. CDR3 protein: CSARYPSPSTGLFGYTF. CDR3 DNA sequence: TGCAGTGCTCGTTACCCCTCTCCCTCGACAGGGTTATTTGGCTACACCTTC.

The V gene is TRBV20-1, the J gene TRBJ1-6; D is perhaps TRBD1 (5 bases). The germline CDR1 and CDR2 sequences are DFQATT and SNEGSKA (reference sequence). The CDR3 is made up of 13 amino acids. Trimming took 3 bases from V and 12 from J, leaving 15 bases between them. As DNA, the CDR3 is TGCAGTGCTAGCCCCAGGGTGCTTGGACCCCTCCACTTT. It translates to CSASPRVLGPLHF.

This clonotype was counted only a few times. The rearrangement links TRBV7-2 to TRBJ2-2; D is uncertain. The germline V gene encodes CDR1 SGHTA and CDR2 FQGNSA. V was shortened by 1 base and J by 5 bases, with 11 bases between the two germline ends. The CDR3 is 15 amino acids. CDR3 region: CASSLVLVGTGELFF. As DNA, the CDR3 is TGTGCCAGCAGCTTAGTGCTAGTAGGGACCGGGGAGCTGTTTTTT.

This clonotype was counted many times. This chain connects TRBV7-2 to TRBJ2-7; possible D gene TRBD2, 6 bases. Trimming stripped 4 bases from V and 2 bases from J, with 12 bases between. This CDR3 region has 14 residues. Germline CDR1 reads SGHTA; CDR2 reads FQGNSA. As DNA, the CDR3 is TGTGCCAGCAGCTCCGGGACTGTTCCCTACGAGCAGTACTTC. Its protein is CASSSGTVPYEQYF.

The J gene is TRBJ1-6, the V gene TRBV28, with 10 bases aligning to TRBD1. Germline CDR1 is MDHEN and CDR2 is SYDVKM. This CDR3 spans 17 amino acids. Trimming took 6 bases from V and 6 from J; bases not matched to a gene: 11. The chain's CDR3 is CASRASTGGRRNSPLHF. CDR3 coding DNA: TGTGCCAGCAGGGCATCGACAGGGGGCAGGCGTAATTCACCCCTCCACTTT. Looking up the rest from reference TRBV28 and TRBJ1-6 gives the full variable domain: DVKVTQSSRYLVKRTGEKVFLECVQDMDHENMFWYRQDPGLGLRLIYFSYDVKMKEKGDIPEGYSVSREKKERFSLILESASTNQTSMYLCASRASTGGRRNSPLHFGNGTRLTVT.

The chain couples TRBV7-3 to TRBJ2-5; D is possibly TRBD1 or TRBD2 (5 bases each). With 5 bases removed from V and 5 bases from J, the gap between germline ends came to 18 bases. Looked up from germline, CDR1 is SGHTA and CDR2 is FQGTGA. This CDR3 spans 15 amino acids. The CDR3 DNA sequence: TGTGCCAGCAGCACAAGACCCGGGACGGGGGAGACCCAGTACTTC. It is translated as CASSTRPGTGETQYF.

Remarks on this clonotype: A read error may produce the germline difference seen at one junction end. The rearrangement links TRBV7-8 to TRBJ2-5; D may be TRBD2 (5 bases). This CDR3 has 14 amino acids. In germline, CDR1 is SGHVS, CDR2 FQNEAQ. As DNA, the CDR3 is TGTGCCAGCATCTTAATGAGGGCCCGAGAGACCCAGTACTTC. It translates to CASILMRARETQYF.

V is TRBV5-6 and J is TRBJ1-2; a weak D match, TRBD1 (6 bases). The ends were cut back, 9 bases at V and 6 bases at J, with 15 bases in the middle. Per germline, CDR1 SGHDT and CDR2 YYEEEE. CDR3 length equals 12 residues. This CDR3 is CATGGGTDGYTF. CDR3 sequence (DNA): TGTGCCACCGGAGGGGGTACGGATGGCTACACCTTC.

DNA of the CDR3: TGTGCCAGCAGTGGGGTGGAAGTCTCTGGAAACACCATATATTTT. It is translated as CASSGVEVSGNTIYF. The chain employs TRBV25-1 and TRBJ1-3; D is unresolved. The CDR3 is 15 residues long. CDR1 and CDR2 from the germline V gene are MGHDK and SYGVNS. Trimming stripped 4 bases from V and 0 bases from J, with 10 bases between.

This clonotype showed up just a few times. DNA for the CDR3: TGTGCCAGCAGCCAGCCAACTAGCGATGAGCAGTTCTTC. This sequence encodes CASSQPTSDEQFF. The chain carries TRBV11-3 and TRBJ2-1; 7 positions agree with TRBD2. This CDR3 is 13 amino acids long. The J segment lost 8 bases and the V segment lost 5 bases, leaving 6 bases of the junction unmatched. CDR1 and CDR2 from the germline V gene are SGHNT and YENEEA.

The chain carries TRBV12-3 or TRBV12-4 and TRBJ2-7, with 7 nucleotides matching TRBD2. This CDR3 has 16 amino acids. Trimming at V came to 5 bases and at J to 4 bases, leaving 14 bases not matched to a gene. The CDR3 DNA follows: TGTGCCAGCAGTCCGGCGAGGGGCGGGAGTAGGTACGAGCAGTACTTC. Protein product: CASSPARGGSRYEQYF.

This clonotype appeared a few times. The chain is built from TRBV14 and TRBJ1-5; D unclear. The CDR3 runs 13 residues. The V gene's germline CDR1 is SGHDN and CDR2 FVKESK. V dropped 2 bases and J dropped 4 bases, with 6 bases sitting between them. The CDR3 reads CASSQSPNQPQHF. The CDR3 DNA reads TGTGCCAGCAGCCAATCACCAAATCAGCCCCAGCATTTT.

The chain links TRBV2 to TRBJ1-4, with D possibly TRBD1 on 5 matching bases. The CDR3 contains 14 residues. Deletions cut 9 bases from V and 0 bases from J, with 11 bases between. The germline V gene has CDR1 SNHLY and CDR2 FYNNEI. In DNA, the CDR3 is TGTGCCAGTGGGGCTGGAGCAACTAATGAAAAACTGTTTTTT. Residues: CASGAGATNEKLFF.

This clonotype has just a few counts. This rearrangement joins TRBV18 to TRBJ1-4; D gene uncertain. The CDR3 spans 15 residues. The germline V and J ends were trimmed by 3 bases and 8 bases, with 16 bases remaining between them. Germline CDR1 KGHSH, CDR2 LQKENI. The CDR3 sequence: CASSPMRGGNEKLFF. DNA for the CDR3: TGTGCCAGCTCACCGATGAGAGGAGGGAACGAAAAACTGTTTTTT.

This clonotype came up a few times. The rearrangement links TRBV28 to TRBJ1-5, with D perhaps matching TRBD1 (5 bases). CDR3 length: 16 residues. CDR1 is MDHEN, CDR2 SYDVKM, per germline. Trimming took off 5 bases at V and 0 bases at J, with 14 bases between the two ends. In DNA form, the CDR3 reads TGTGCCAGCAGTATGACAGCCTCTTATAGCAATCAGCCCCAGCATTTT. Translation gives CASSMTASYSNQPQHF.

The genes are TRBV5-4 and TRBJ2-7; 7 bases are shared with TRBD1. V lost 3 bases, J lost 0 bases, and 3 bases stayed unmatched. The germline V gene encodes CDR1 SGHNT and CDR2 YYREEE (reference sequence). The CDR3 is 14 residues long. CDR3 region: CASSSDRDSYEQYF. The CDR3 coding sequence is TGTGCCAGCAGCTCCGACAGGGACTCCTACGAGCAGTACTTC. Looking up the rest from reference TRBV5-4 and TRBJ2-7 gives the full variable domain: ETGVTQSPTHLIKTRGQQVTLRCSSQSGHNTVSWYQQALGQGPQFIFQYYREEENGRGNFPPRFSGLQFPNYSSELNVNALELDDSALYLCASSSDRDSYEQYFGPGTRLTVT.

The V call is TRBV14, the J call TRBJ1-2; D possibly corresponds to TRBD1 (6 bases). Trimming removed 0 bases from V and 8 bases from J, with 16 bases in between. Germline V gene data show CDR1 as SGHDN and CDR2 as FVKESK. The CDR3 sequence is 15 residues long. CDR3 sequence reads: CASSQDQQGRGGYTF. In DNA, the CDR3 is TGTGCCAGCAGCCAAGACCAACAGGGCCGTGGCGGCTACACCTTC.

This clonotype has more than one count but fewer than ten. This rearrangement joins TRBV4-2 to TRBJ2-1; possible D gene TRBD2, 7 bases. Germline values: CDR1 LGHNA, CDR2 YNFKEQ. The length of the CDR3 is 16 residues. Trimming left V 4 bases short and J 4 bases short, with 17 bases between. The CDR3 DNA is TGTGCCAGCAGCCTCGCCTCAGGGAGGGGGTACAATGAGCAGTTCTTC. It codes for CASSLASGRGYNEQFF.

This clonotype was seen more than once but under ten times. CDR3 region: CASSLNQRTGGSNTEAFF. The CDR3 region has the DNA TGTGCCAGCAGCTTAAACCAACGGACAGGGGGTTCGAACACTGAAGCTTTCTTT. The chain carries TRBV7-9 and TRBJ1-1; 10 bases line up with TRBD1. Germline trimming cut 2 bases from V and 1 base from J; bases unmatched to any gene: 10. CDR3 length: 18 residues. Germline V gene lookup returns CDR1 SEHNR and CDR2 FQNEAQ (reference sequence).

This clonotype was observed many times. The genes are TRBV7-8 and TRBJ2-7; 8 nucleotides match TRBD2. V dropped 1 base and J dropped 4; count of bases not matched to a gene: 6. The germline gives CDR1 SGHVS, CDR2 FQNEAQ. The CDR3 spans 15 residues. The CDR3 nucleotides are TGTGCCAGCAGCTTAGTTGGGGGACTAGTTTACGAGCAGTACTTC. Translated: CASSLVGGLVYEQYF.

A remark on this clonotype: The germline gene is not matched at one end of the junction; a read error may be the cause. J is TRBJ1-2 and V is TRBV19; D ambiguous. The CDR3 runs to 13 residues. Germline assignment: CDR1 LNHDA and CDR2 SQIVND (reference sequence). Here the CDR3 reads CASIDWYSHGYTF. The CDR3 DNA follows: TGTGCAAGTATTGATTGGTACTCTCATGGCTACACCTTC. The full variable domain, in which reference TRBV19 and TRBJ1-2 provide the parts outside the CDR3, is DGGITQSPKYLFRKEGQNVTLSCEQNLNHDAMYWYRQDPGQGLRLIYYSQIVNDFQKGDIAEGYSVSREKKESFPLTVTSAQKNPTAFYLCASIDWYSHGYTFGSGTRLTVV.

This clonotype was seen more than once but under ten times. The V gene is TRBV19, the J gene TRBJ2-5; D is undetermined. Germline CDR1 is LNHDA and CDR2 is SQIVND (reference sequence). V gave up 3 bases and J gave up 2 bases, with 19 bases separating them. The CDR3 is 17 amino acids. CDR3 residues: CASSMSWVDAIQETQYF. CDR3 nucleotides: TGTGCCAGTAGTATGTCTTGGGTTGACGCAATACAAGAGACCCAGTACTTC.